This T cell receptor (beta chain) stems from a study of blood T cell repertoires in COVID-19. This table comes from immunoSEQ multiplex PCR, and its TCRdb copy is limited to in-frame clones, with some not included. The sample lists 200,000 to 300,000 clones, approximately 89% seen once, with around 10% in the top ten. Per germline, CDR1 SEHNR and CDR2 FQNEAQ (reference sequence). V lost 5 bases to trimming and J lost 4 bases; unmatched junction nucleotides: 16. CDR3 length equals 17 residues. Sequencing was performed on peripheral blood. This receptor was identified in a man aged 35-49 years who had recovered from COVID-19. V usage is TRBV7-9 and J usage is TRBJ1-1; 7 nucleotides line up with TRBD1. CDR3 in DNA: TGTGCCAGCAGCCACAACCTGCGACAGGGCGCGGGCACTGAAGCTTTCTTT. This codes for CASSHNLRQGAGTEAFF.